These T cell receptor beta chains were read from a single sample in a study of blood T cell repertoires in COVID-19. Measured with immunoSEQ multiplex PCR; TCRdb has only the in-frame clones, and not every one. The sample contains under 200,000 clones, 85% to 90% of which appear only once. Source material: PBMCs or T cells enriched from blood (not recorded which). These receptors came from a middle-aged woman in a cohort exposed to, infected with or recovered from COVID-19 (not recorded which). Each CDR3 is given with its conserved first and last residue. A D gene is named only where the DNA matches it firmly. Some rows have no size entry. The others give once, few or many, or a class for an expanded clone.

CDR3,DNA,V,size,J,D
CASSRTGGNEQFF,TGTGCCAGCAGTAGGACAGGGGGAAATGAGCAGTTCTTC,TRBV5-4,.,TRBJ2-1,TRBD1
CASSLREGPETQYF,TGTGCCAGCAGCTTGCGGGAGGGCCCGGAGACCCAGTACTTC,TRBV5-4,once,TRBJ2-5,TRBD2
CASSPAGDSYEQYF,TGTGCCAGCAGCCCAGCGGGAGACTCCTACGAGCAGTACTTC,TRBV9,.,TRBJ2-7,TRBD2
CASSSQGAPRTEQFF,TGCGCCAGCAGCTCTCAGGGGGCGCCCCGGACTGAGCAGTTCTTC,TRBV4-1,.,TRBJ2-1,TRBD1
CASSPSIQGATNEKLFF,TGCGCCAGCAGCCCGTCCATTCAGGGGGCAACTAATGAAAAACTGTTTTTT,TRBV4-3,.,TRBJ1-4,TRBD1
CASSPSGLPGEQFF,TGTGCCAGCAGTCCCTCGGGACTACCCGGGGAGCAGTTCTTC,TRBV6-5,few,TRBJ2-1,TRBD2
CSVEVAGGDQPQHF,TGCAGCGTTGAAGTTGCAGGGGGCGATCAGCCCCAGCATTTT,TRBV29-1,once,TRBJ1-5,TRBD1
CASSAGLGGYGYTF,TGCGCCAGCAGTGCGGGCCTCGGGGGCTATGGCTACACCTTC,TRBV10-1,.,TRBJ1-2,.
CATSIEQGSISPLHF,TGTGCCACCAGCATTGAACAGGGGTCCATTTCACCCCTCCACTTT,TRBV15,.,TRBJ1-6,TRBD1
CASKKFRLAGAITYEQYF,TGTGCCAGCAAAAAGTTTCGGCTAGCGGGAGCGATTACCTACGAGCAGTACTTC,TRBV28,.,TRBJ2-7,TRBD2
CASSLPRDRVFHNEQFF,TGTGCCAGCAGTTTACCCCGGGACAGGGTTTTCCACAATGAGCAGTTCTTC,TRBV28,.,TRBJ2-1,TRBD1
CASSPPFGANSPLHF,TGTGCCAGCAGCCCCCCGTTTGGGGCAAACTCACCCCTCCACTTT,TRBV28,once,TRBJ1-6,.
CASGSVKINTEAFF,TGTGCCAGCGGAAGCGTGAAAATTAACACTGAAGCTTTCTTT,TRBV27,.,TRBJ1-1,.
CASSLGPQGALFF,TGCGCCAGCAGCTTGGGTCCTCAGGGGGCTCTGTTTTTT,TRBV5-1,.,TRBJ1-4,TRBD1
CASSLAAGTYNEQFF,TGTGCCAGCAGTTTAGCAGCGGGAACCTACAATGAGCAGTTCTTC,TRBV27,.,TRBJ2-1,TRBD2
CASSFKGVRNQPQHF,TGTGCCAGCAGCTTCAAAGGGGTCAGGAATCAGCCCCAGCATTTT,TRBV28,.,TRBJ1-5,.
CATSRELAGGLNTGELFF,TGTGCCACCAGCAGAGAGCTAGCGGGAGGGCTTAACACCGGGGAGCTGTTTTTT,TRBV15,.,TRBJ2-2,TRBD2
CASSLRQGDSPLHF,TGTGCCAGCAGCTTAAGGCAGGGGGATTCACCCCTCCACTTT,TRBV5-4,.,TRBJ1-6,TRBD1
CAGGLAVNEQFF,TGTGCCGGAGGACTAGCGGTCAATGAGCAGTTCTTC,TRBV18,once,TRBJ2-1,TRBD2
CATSREQGLNQPQHF,TGTGCCACCAGCAGGGAACAGGGTTTGAATCAGCCCCAGCATTTT,TRBV15,.,TRBJ1-5,.
CASSVGLAAYNEQFF,TGTGCCAGCAGTGTGGGACTAGCGGCCTACAATGAGCAGTTCTTC,TRBV25-1,.,TRBJ2-1,TRBD2
CARRQETQYF,TGTGCCAGGAGGCAAGAGACCCAGTACTTC,TRBV19,once,TRBJ2-5,.
CASSQDLRGQGFGYTF,TGTGCCAGCAGCCAAGATTTGAGGGGACAGGGTTTTGGCTACACCTTC,TRBV4-2,.,TRBJ1-2,TRBD1
CASSDQGGEAFF,TGTGCCAGCAGTGATCAGGGGGGTGAAGCTTTCTTT,TRBV6-4,once,TRBJ1-1,TRBD1
CASSTGTSGDNEQFF,TGTGCCAGCAGTACCGGGACTAGCGGAGACAATGAGCAGTTCTTC,TRBV6-4,few,TRBJ2-1,TRBD2
CASNVRGQGAYEQYF,TGTGCCAGCAACGTGCGGGGACAGGGGGCCTACGAGCAGTACTTC,TRBV2,.,TRBJ2-7,TRBD1
CASSKAGGSSDTQYF,TGTGCCAGCAGTAAAGCGGGGGGGTCTTCAGATACGCAGTATTTT,TRBV7-2,.,TRBJ2-3,TRBD2
CASSQEDRGGTEAFF,TGCGCCAGCAGCCAAGAGGATAGGGGGGGGACTGAAGCTTTCTTT,TRBV4-1,.,TRBJ1-1,.
CASSLGLGRENLF,TGTGCCAGCAGTTTGGGGTTAGGGCGGGAGAACCTCTTC,TRBV12-3/TRBV12-4,.,TRBJ2-1,TRBD2
CASSPYGSGGRKGAEQFF,TGTGCCAGCAGCCCGTACGGCTCGGGCGGGAGAAAAGGAGCTGAGCAGTTCTTC,TRBV7-2,.,TRBJ2-1,TRBD2
CASSPSAGGNQPQHF,TGTGCCAGTAGTCCGTCGGCAGGTGGCAATCAGCCCCAGCATTTT,TRBV19,.,TRBJ1-5,.
CASSLWATGANTEAFF,TGTGCCAGCAGCTTATGGGCGACAGGGGCGAACACTGAAGCTTTCTTT,TRBV7-2,.,TRBJ1-1,TRBD1
CASRGGPRAFF,TGTGCCAGCAGAGGGGGACCCAGGGCTTTCTTT,TRBV2,once,TRBJ1-1,.
CASSLRLVTEQYF,TGTGCCAGCAGCCTCAGACTAGTAACCGAGCAGTACTTC,TRBV12-3/TRBV12-4,.,TRBJ2-7,.
CASSDAGSPEQFF,TGCGCCAGCAGTGACGCCGGGAGCCCTGAGCAGTTCTTC,TRBV10-1,.,TRBJ2-1,.
CAIAGQMQETQYF,TGTGCCATCGCGGGACAGATGCAAGAGACCCAGTACTTC,TRBV10-3,.,TRBJ2-5,.
CASSESRGSNYGYTF,TGCGCCAGCAGTGAGTCGAGGGGGTCTAACTATGGCTACACCTTC,TRBV10-2,.,TRBJ1-2,.